This T cell receptor beta chain was found in a study of vaccination and CD4 T cells after COVID-19. Study details: Six male and four female convalescents took part, two of them Hispanic. Sampling post-COVID took place a median around 99 days after diagnosis (range 35 to 161).

Germline CDR1 and CDR2: SEHNR and FQNEAQ (reference sequence). The V gene lost 7 bases and the J gene lost 9 bases, with 13 bases spanning the gap. This CDR3 is built from 13 residues. Only a few counts were recorded for this clonotype. Its antigen is currently unknown. Treatment specified: approximately nine-day PBMC culture with coronavirus spike peptide pools or control peptides (ViraFEST assay). Scientists ran DNA taken from cultured CD4+ T cells through the Oncomine TCR Beta short-read assay for sequencing. CD4+ T cells were cultured, and genomic DNA was extracted from them. TCRdb ran MiXCR on the PCR reads and lists one entry per CDR3 protein. The table has around 13,000 distinct CDR3 sequences, roughly 36% seen once. Study-level points and caveats: There was no significant change from 21 to 38 median reactive clonotypes.

The chain links TRBV7-9 to TRBJ1-6; a weak D match, TRBD1 (6 bases). This TCR was recovered from a human donor with COVID-19. The sequenced material came from cultured CD4+ T cells from blood. The CDR3: CASNARGGSPLHF. The CDR3 region has the DNA TGTGCCAGCAACGCGAGGGGGGGTTCACCCCTCCACTTT.